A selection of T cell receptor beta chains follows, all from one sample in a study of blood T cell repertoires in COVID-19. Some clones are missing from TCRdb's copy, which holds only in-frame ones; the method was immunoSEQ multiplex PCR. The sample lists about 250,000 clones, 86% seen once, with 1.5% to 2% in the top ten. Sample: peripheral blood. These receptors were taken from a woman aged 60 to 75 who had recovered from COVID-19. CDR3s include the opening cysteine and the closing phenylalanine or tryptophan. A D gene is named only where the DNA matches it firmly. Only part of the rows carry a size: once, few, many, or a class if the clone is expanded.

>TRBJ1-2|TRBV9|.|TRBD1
TGTGCCAGCAGCGTAGGAGACAGGGGTCCCTATGGCTACACCTTC
CASSVGDRGPYGYTF
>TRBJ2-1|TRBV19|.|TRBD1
TGTGCCAGTGCGAACGACCGGGACAGGGGCCGGGATGAGCAGTTCTTC
CASANDRDRGRDEQFF
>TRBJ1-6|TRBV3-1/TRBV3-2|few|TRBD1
TGTGCCAGCAGCCAACTGGCGCAGGGGGATTCACCCCTCCACTTT
CASSQLAQGDSPLHF
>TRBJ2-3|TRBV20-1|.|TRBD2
TGCAGTGCTAGTCTAGCGGGTACAGATACGCAGTATTTT
CSASLAGTDTQYF
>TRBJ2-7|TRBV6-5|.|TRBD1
TGTGCCAGCAAAAGGACTGTCGACAGGGTCTACGAGCAGTACTTC
CASKRTVDRVYEQYF
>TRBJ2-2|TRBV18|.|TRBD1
TGTGCCAGCTCGAATGACAGGGGCACCGGGGAGCTGTTTTTT
CASSNDRGTGELFF
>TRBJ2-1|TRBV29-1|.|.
TGCAGCGCCTCTCGGGCCTACAATGAGCAGTTCTTC
CSASRAYNEQFF
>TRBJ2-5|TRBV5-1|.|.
TGCGCCAGCAGACAGGAAGAGACCCAGTACTTC
CASRQEETQYF
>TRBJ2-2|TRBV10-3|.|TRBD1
TGTGCCATCGCCCGGGACAGGGAACGCGGGGAGCTGTTTTTT
CAIARDRERGELFF
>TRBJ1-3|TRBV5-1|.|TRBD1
TGCGCCAGCAGCTTGGGACAGGGCCCTGGAAACACCATATATTTT
CASSLGQGPGNTIYF
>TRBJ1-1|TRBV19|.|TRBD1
TGTGCCAGTAGTATACCGAGACAGGGGAACACTGAAGCTTTCTTT
CASSIPRQGNTEAFF
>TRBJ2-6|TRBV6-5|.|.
TGTGCCAGCAGTTCCCAGGGTTTTGGGGCCAACGTCCTGACTTTC
CASSSQGFGANVLTF
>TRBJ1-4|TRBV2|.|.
TGTGCCAGCAGTGAACAAGGGGCCAATGAAAAACTGTTTTTT
CASSEQGANEKLFF
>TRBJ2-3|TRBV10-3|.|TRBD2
TGTGCAGCGGGGGGGAGCGGGGCGGCGATGCAGTATTTT
CAAGGSGAAMQYF
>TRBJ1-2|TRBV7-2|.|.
TGTGCCAGCAGCTTCCGTCTAGGAGTTTCGGGCTACACCTTC
CASSFRLGVSGYTF
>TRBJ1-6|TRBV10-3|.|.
TGTGCCATCAGTGAGGGGCAGGGGTTCTCTAATTCACCCCTCCACTTT
CAISEGQGFSNSPLHF
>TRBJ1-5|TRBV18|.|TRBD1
TGTGCCAGCTCGCCACAGGGGAACAATCAGCCCCAGCATTTT
CASSPQGNNQPQHF
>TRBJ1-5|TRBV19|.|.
TGTGCCAGTAGTCGATGGGGACGACAGGCCGATCAGCCCCAGCATTTT
CASSRWGRQADQPQHF
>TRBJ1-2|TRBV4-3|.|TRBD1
TGCGCCAGCAGCCAAGGGACAGGGGGCTATGGCTACACCTTC
CASSQGTGGYGYTF
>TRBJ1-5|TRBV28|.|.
TGTGCCAGCAGTTGGCGGGCTGTACTGGGACAGCCCCAGCATTTT
CASSWRAVLGQPQHF
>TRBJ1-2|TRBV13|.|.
TGTGCCAGCAGCTTGGCTTCAGGGGATCATGGCTACACCTTC
CASSLASGDHGYTF
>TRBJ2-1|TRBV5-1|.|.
TGCGCCAGCAGCTTAGACGCCGACAGGGAGCAGTTCTTC
CASSLDADREQFF
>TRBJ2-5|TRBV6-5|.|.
TGTGCCACCTCCAGGGGATTGGAGGAGACCCAGTACTTC
CATSRGLEETQYF
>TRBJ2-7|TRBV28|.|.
TGTGCCAGCAGCTATCAGGGCGAGCAGTACTTC
CASSYQGEQYF
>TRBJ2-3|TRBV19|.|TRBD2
TGTGCCAGTAAGGAGGCCGGGGGGGCGACAGATACGCAGTATTTT
CASKEAGGATDTQYF
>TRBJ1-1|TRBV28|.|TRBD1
TGTGCCAGCAGTCAAGTGGGACAGGGTAAAGGAGCTTTCTTT
CASSQVGQGKGAFF
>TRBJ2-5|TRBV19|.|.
TGTGCCAGTACCCAAACAGCCGGAGGGAAGAGGGAGACCCAGTACTTC
CASTQTAGGKRETQYF
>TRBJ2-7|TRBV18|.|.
TGTGCCAGCTCACCGTCAGGAGGGAGCTCCTACGAGCAGTACTTC
CASSPSGGSSYEQYF
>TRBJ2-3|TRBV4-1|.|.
TGCGCCAGCAGCCCCTTAGGACTGATTTTCACAGATACGCAGTATTTT
CASSPLGLIFTDTQYF
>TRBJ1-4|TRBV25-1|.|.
TGTGCCAGCAGTGAATGGCGGGGTACTAATGAAAAACTGTTTTTT
CASSEWRGTNEKLFF
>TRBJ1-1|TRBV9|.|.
TGTGCCAGCAGCGCAGCGAGCCTCCGGGACACCATGAACACTGAAGCTTTCTTT
CASSAASLRDTMNTEAFF
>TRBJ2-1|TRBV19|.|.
TGTGCCAGTAGCTCCTTCGGGACAGACGGGAGAAATGAGCAGTTCTTC
CASSSFGTDGRNEQFF
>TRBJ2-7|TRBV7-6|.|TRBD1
TGTGCCACAGACAGGGAATACGAGCAGTACTTC
CATDREYEQYF
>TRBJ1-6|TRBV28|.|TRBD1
TGTGCCAGCAGCCAGGGGGTGCGTAATTCACCCCTCCACTTT
CASSQGVRNSPLHF
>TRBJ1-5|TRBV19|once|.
TGTGCCAGTACCTTTGGCAGGCTAAATCAGCCCCAGCATTTT
CASTFGRLNQPQHF
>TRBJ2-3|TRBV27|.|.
TGTGCCAGCAGCCGACAGAGCACAGATACGCAGTATTTT
CASSRQSTDTQYF
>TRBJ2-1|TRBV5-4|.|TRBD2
TGTGCCAGCAGTAAAGCGGGGGGTATATTATCCTACAATGAGCAGTTCTTC
CASSKAGGILSYNEQFF
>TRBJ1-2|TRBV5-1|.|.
TGCGCCAGCAGCGTACAGGGCATTCAAGGCTACACCTTC
CASSVQGIQGYTF
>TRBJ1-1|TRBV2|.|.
TGTGCCAGCACAAACTACAGGGAAGCTTTCTTT
CASTNYREAFF
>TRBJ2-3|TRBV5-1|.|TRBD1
TGCGCCAGCAGCTTGGGGACAGGGGGATGGGATACGCAGTATTTT
CASSLGTGGWDTQYF
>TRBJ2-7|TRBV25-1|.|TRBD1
TGTGCCAGCAGTGCCTTTTCCGGGACAGGGGTCGAGCAGTACTTC
CASSAFSGTGVEQYF
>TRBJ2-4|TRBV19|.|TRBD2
TGTGCCAGTAGCTGGACTAGCGGGGGGCCTTTAGCCAAAAACATTCAGTACTTC
CASSWTSGGPLAKNIQYF
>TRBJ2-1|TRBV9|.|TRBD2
TGTGCCAGCAGCGTAGTCCTAGCGGGGCACAATGAGCAGTTCTTC
CASSVVLAGHNEQFF
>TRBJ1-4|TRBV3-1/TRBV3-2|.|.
TGTGCCAGCAGCCAAGGAGTTGTATCAAGAAATAATGAAAAACTGTTTTTT
CASSQGVVSRNNEKLFF
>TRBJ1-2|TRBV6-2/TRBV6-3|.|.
TGTGCCAGCAGTTACTCGTCAGGGAGCTACACCTTC
CASSYSSGSYTF
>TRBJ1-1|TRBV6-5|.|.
TGTGCCAGCAGTCCTCCCCAGGGTGTCCCTGAAGCTTTCTTT
CASSPPQGVPEAFF
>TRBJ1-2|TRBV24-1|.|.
TGTGCCACCGGGGGGGGAGGTGGCTACACCTTC
CATGGGGGYTF
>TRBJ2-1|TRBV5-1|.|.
TGCGCCAGCAGCTCCAGGGTGGATCAATCCAATGAGCAGTTCTTC
CASSSRVDQSNEQFF
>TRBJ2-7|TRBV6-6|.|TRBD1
TGTGCCAGCAGTTATCGGCCGGGACAGGGGTCCGAGCAGTACTTC
CASSYRPGQGSEQYF
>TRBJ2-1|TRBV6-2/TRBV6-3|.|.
TGTGCCAGCAGTTACCTGTGGAGGGCTGAGCAGTTCTTC
CASSYLWRAEQFF
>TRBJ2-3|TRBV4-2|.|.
TGTGCCAGCAGCCGGTTAGTGAACACAGATACGCAGTATTTT
CASSRLVNTDTQYF
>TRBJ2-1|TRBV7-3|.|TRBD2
TGTGCCAGCAGCTGGACTAGCGGGGTCTACAATGAGCAGTTCTTC
CASSWTSGVYNEQFF
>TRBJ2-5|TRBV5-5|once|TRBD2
TGTGCCAGCAGCGTTAGTAGCGGGGGAGACGGGGAGACCCAGTACTTC
CASSVSSGGDGETQYF
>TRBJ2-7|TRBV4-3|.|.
TGCGCCAGCAGCCAAGGGTCGACAGTTTACTACGAGCAGTACTTC
CASSQGSTVYYEQYF
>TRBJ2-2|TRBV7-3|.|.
TGTGCCAGCAGCTTAACGGCGGCGGAGGGCGGGGAGCTGTTTTTT
CASSLTAAEGGELFF
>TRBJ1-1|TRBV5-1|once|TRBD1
TGCGCCAGCAGCACAGGACAGGGAGGGGCCGCTGAAGCTTTCTTT
CASSTGQGGAAEAFF
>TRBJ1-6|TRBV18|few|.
TGTGCCAGCTCCCCAGGGTCTCGAGGATCACCCCTCCACTTT
CASSPGSRGSPLHF
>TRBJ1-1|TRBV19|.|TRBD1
TGTGCCAGTAGTCCCGGACAGGGAATGAACACTGAAGCTTTCTTT
CASSPGQGMNTEAFF
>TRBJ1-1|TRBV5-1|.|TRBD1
TGCGCCAGCAGCTTAGGACAGGTCTCTTCAAATGCTTTCTTT
CASSLGQVSSNAFF